This TCR beta chain stems from a study of early T cells in non-severe SARS-CoV-2 infection. Findings and caveats of the study: Sequences matched to VDJdb favored anti-spike CD8 responses, while private and CD4 specificities were missed.

CDR3 size: 15 residues. Germline loops: CDR1 SGHTA, CDR2 FQGNSA. V shed 6 bases and J 7 bases; nucleotides not matched to a gene: 10. Researchers tagged individual cDNA molecules with unique molecular identifiers. In TCRdb, the 5' RACE reads were re-called with MiXCR into one record per CDR3 protein. The sample yields about 75,000 distinct CDR3 sequences, approximately 10% seen once. This clonotype was counted only a few times. The target antigen is unknown. The clonotype was recovered from an adult who was a healthcare worker with PCR-confirmed SARS-CoV-2 infection or an uninfected control (not recorded which). This sequence joins TRBV7-2 and TRBJ2-2; the match to TRBD1 covers 8 bases. This specimen consisted of whole blood, obtained at baseline. The CDR3 loop reads CASSPDRGDGGELFF. In nucleotides, the CDR3 is TGTGCCAGCAGTCCCGACAGGGGAGACGGCGGGGAGCTGTTTTTT.